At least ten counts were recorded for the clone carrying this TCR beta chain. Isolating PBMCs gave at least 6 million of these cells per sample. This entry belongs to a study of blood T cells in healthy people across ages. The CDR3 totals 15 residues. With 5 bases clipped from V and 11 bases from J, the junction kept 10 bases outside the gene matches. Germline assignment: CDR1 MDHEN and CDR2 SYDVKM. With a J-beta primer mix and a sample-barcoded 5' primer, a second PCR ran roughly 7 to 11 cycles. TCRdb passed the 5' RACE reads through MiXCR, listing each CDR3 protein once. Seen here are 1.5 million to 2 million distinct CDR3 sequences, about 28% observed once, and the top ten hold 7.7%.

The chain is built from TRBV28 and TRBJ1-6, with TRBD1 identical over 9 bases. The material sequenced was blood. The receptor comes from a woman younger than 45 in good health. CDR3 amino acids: CASSGRTGGLTPLHF. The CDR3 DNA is TGTGCCAGCAGTGGCAGAACAGGGGGCTTGACACCCCTCCACTTT.